Listed below are T cell receptor beta chains from one sample, sequenced in a study of response to subunit inactivated influenza vaccine. TCRdb used MiXCR to reprocess the RT-PCR reads, holding one entry per CDR3 protein. This table has roughly 670,000 distinct CDR3 sequences, 14% appearing once. The sample consisted of PBMCs from blood, taken approximately 15 days before vaccination. Source of these receptors: a man aged 50 or older who received an inactivated influenza vaccine. CDR3s include the opening cysteine and the closing phenylalanine or tryptophan. Fields, in order: V gene, D gene, J gene, clone size, CDR3 DNA, CDR3 protein. A D gene is named only where the DNA matches it firmly. Clone size appears in some rows only: once, few, many, or a class for an expanded clone.

TRBV4-3	-	TRBJ2-7	-	TGCGCCAGCAGCCAAACTATCTCTACGGGAAACGGATATGAGCAGTACTTC	CASSQTISTGNGYEQYF
TRBV7-9	TRBD2	TRBJ2-7	-	TGTGCCAGCAGCTTAGGGACTAGCGGTAGAGAGCAGTACTTC	CASSLGTSGREQYF
TRBV7-8	-	TRBJ2-7	few	TGTGCCAGCAGCCCAGAGAGGACTTTGGGCAGGAGGAGCTCCTACGAGCAGTACTTC	CASSPERTLGRRSSYEQYF
TRBV5-1	-	TRBJ2-1	few	TGCGCCAGCAGCTTGGCCTTAGTCTCATACAATGAGCAGTTCTTC	CASSLALVSYNEQFF
TRBV7-6	-	TRBJ2-7	-	TGTGCCAGCAGCTTAGTACAGGAGGGCTACGAGCAGTACTTC	CASSLVQEGYEQYF
TRBV20-1	TRBD2	TRBJ2-1	-	TGCAGTGCTAGAGTGGGCGGGGGGGCCCTGAAGGAGCAGTTCTTC	CSARVGGGALKEQFF
TRBV29-1	TRBD1	TRBJ2-1	few	TGCAGCTGCGAACGGGGACAGGGGGCAAATGAGCAGTTCTTC	CSCERGQGANEQFF
TRBV3-1	TRBD2	TRBJ2-3	-	TGTGCCAGCAGCCAAGAGTTCGGCGGGAGAGTCACAGATACGCAGTATTTT	CASSQEFGGRVTDTQYF
TRBV28	TRBD1	TRBJ1-3	few	TGTGCCAGCAGTCTCGGGACAGGGACGGGAAACACCATATATTTT	CASSLGTGTGNTIYF
TRBV20-1	TRBD2	TRBJ2-5	-	TGCAGTGCTAGGAGTAGCGGGAGTAAGGAGACCCAGTACTTC	CSARSSGSKETQYF
TRBV4-1	-	TRBJ1-5	few	TGCGCCAGCAGCCAAGACGGACGGGCGAATCAGCCCCAGCATTTT	CASSQDGRANQPQHF
TRBV12-5	-	TRBJ2-5	-	TGTGCCCCAGCCCGGGGGGAGACCCAGTACTTC	CAPARGETQYF
TRBV5-1	-	TRBJ2-2	few	TGCGCCAGCAGCTTGGACGATCTGAGGCTGTTTTTT	CASSLDDLRLFF
TRBV12-3/TRBV12-4	-	TRBJ1-2	-	TGTGCCAGCAGGACGGCTGCTAACTATGGCTACACCTTC	CASRTAANYGYTF
TRBV7-2	-	TRBJ2-7	few	TGTGCCAGCAGACTCGCAGGGCCGGCCTACGAGCAGTACTTC	CASRLAGPAYEQYF
TRBV27	TRBD1	TRBJ1-1	-	TGTGCCAGCAGTCCACAGGGGGCACGAAGTTCTGAAGCTTTCTTT	CASSPQGARSSEAFF
TRBV5-1	-	TRBJ2-3	few	TGCGCCAGCAGCCGCACTGACAGGCCTAGGGGGACAGATACGCAGTATTTT	CASSRTDRPRGTDTQYF
TRBV5-1	TRBD1	TRBJ2-7	many	TGCGCCAGCAGCCCCCGGGACAGGGTGAGCGAGCAGTACTTC	CASSPRDRVSEQYF
TRBV7-9	-	TRBJ1-2	many	TGTGCCAGCAGCTATGACCACAGGAGCCTCTATGGCTACACCTTC	CASSYDHRSLYGYTF
TRBV20-1	TRBD2	TRBJ2-3	many	TGCAGTGCGCCCACCGGGACTACTCACACAGATACGCAGTATTTT	CSAPTGTTHTDTQYF
TRBV27	-	TRBJ2-1	many	TGTGCCAGCGCGACTCCCCGCAAGGGGGGTGAGCAGTTCTTC	CASATPRKGGEQFF
TRBV28	TRBD1	TRBJ2-3	few	TGTGCCAGCAGTTCACAGGGGGACTCTTCTTGGGCAGATACGCAGTATTTT	CASSSQGDSSWADTQYF
TRBV4-2	-	TRBJ1-3	few	TGTGCCAGCAGCGGACGGAACGGGGGAAACACCATATATTTT	CASSGRNGGNTIYF
TRBV5-5	TRBD2	TRBJ2-1	-	TGTGCCAGCAGCCGCCGCCTAGCGGACAATGAGCAGTTCTTC	CASSRRLADNEQFF